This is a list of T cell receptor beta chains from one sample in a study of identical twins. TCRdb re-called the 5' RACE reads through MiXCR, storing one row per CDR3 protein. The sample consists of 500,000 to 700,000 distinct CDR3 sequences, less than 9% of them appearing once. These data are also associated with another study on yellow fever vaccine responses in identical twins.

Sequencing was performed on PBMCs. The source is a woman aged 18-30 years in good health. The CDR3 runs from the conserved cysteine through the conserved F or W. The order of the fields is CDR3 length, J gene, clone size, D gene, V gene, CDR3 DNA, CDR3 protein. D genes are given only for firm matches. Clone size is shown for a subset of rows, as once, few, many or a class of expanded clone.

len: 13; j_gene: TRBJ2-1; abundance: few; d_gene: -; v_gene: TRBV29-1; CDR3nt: TGCAGCCTTTGGGCAGGGGAGATAAATGAGCAGTTCTTC; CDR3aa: CSLWAGEINEQFF
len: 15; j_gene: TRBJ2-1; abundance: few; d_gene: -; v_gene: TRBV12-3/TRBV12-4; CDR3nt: TGTGCCAGCAGTTTAGTAGGGAACGGATACAATGAGCAGTTCTTC; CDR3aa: CASSLVGNGYNEQFF
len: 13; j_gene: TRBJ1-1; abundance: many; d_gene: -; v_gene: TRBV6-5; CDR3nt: TGTGCCAGCAGTTACGAGGGATCCCGAAAAGCTTTCTTT; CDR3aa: CASSYEGSRKAFF
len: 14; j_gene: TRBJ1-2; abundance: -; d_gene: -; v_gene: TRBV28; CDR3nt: TGTGCCAGCAGTTTAACAGGGTTCAGCTATGGCTACACCTTC; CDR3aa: CASSLTGFSYGYTF
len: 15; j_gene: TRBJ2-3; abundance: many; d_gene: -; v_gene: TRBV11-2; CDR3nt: TGTGCCAGCAGCGCTTTCAAGGCTGGCTCTGATACGCAGTATTTT; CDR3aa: CASSAFKAGSDTQYF
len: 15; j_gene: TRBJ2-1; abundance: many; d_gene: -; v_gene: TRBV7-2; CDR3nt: TGTGCCAGCAGCTTACGACTAGGCTGGTTGGATGAGCAGTTCTTC; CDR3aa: CASSLRLGWLDEQFF
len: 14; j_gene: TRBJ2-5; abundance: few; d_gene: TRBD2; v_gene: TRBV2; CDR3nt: TGTGCCAGCAAGTGGCTAGCGGGGGAAGAGACCCAGTACTTC; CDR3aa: CASKWLAGEETQYF
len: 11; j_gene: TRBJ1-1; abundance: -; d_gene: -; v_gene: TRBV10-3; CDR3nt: TGTGCCATCAGTGGGGCGGTGGAGACTTTCTTT; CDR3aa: CAISGAVETFF
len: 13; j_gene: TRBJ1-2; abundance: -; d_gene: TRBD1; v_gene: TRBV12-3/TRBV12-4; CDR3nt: TGTGCCAGCAGTCGCACAGGGGTTGATGGCTACACCTTC; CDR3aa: CASSRTGVDGYTF
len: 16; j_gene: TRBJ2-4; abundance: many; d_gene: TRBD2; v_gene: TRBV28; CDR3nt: TGTGCCAGCAGTTTACCCGGCGGGGGACTTGAAAACATTCAGTACTTC; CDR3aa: CASSLPGGGLENIQYF
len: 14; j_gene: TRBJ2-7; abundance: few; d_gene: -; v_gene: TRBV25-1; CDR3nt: TGTGCCAGCAGCCTGACTAGTGCGGGGAACGAGCAGTACTTC; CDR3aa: CASSLTSAGNEQYF
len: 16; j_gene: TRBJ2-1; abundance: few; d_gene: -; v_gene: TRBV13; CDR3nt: TGTGCCAGCAGCATCCCCCGGGACAACTCCTACAATGAGCAGTTCTTC; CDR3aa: CASSIPRDNSYNEQFF
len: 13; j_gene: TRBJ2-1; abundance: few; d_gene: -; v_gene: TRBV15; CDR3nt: TGTGCCACCAGCAGAGATCACGGGGAGGAGCAGTTCTTC; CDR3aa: CATSRDHGEEQFF
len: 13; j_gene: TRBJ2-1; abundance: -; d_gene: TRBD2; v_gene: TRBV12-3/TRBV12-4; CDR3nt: TGTGCCAGCAGTGGACTAGCAGTGGCTGAGCAGTTCTTC; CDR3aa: CASSGLAVAEQFF
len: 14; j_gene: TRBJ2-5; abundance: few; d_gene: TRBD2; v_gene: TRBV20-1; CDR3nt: TGCAGCCTCTCAAGCGGGAGGAAATGGGAGACCCAGTACTTC; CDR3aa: CSLSSGRKWETQYF
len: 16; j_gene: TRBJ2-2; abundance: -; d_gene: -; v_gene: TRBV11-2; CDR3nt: TGTGCCAGCAGCTTAACCGGGACGGAAAACACCGGGGAGCTGTTTTTT; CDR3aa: CASSLTGTENTGELFF
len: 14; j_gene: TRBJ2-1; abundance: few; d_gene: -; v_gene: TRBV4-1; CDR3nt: TGCGCCAGCAGCCAACGAGCCCCCTACAATGAGCAGTTCTTC; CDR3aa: CASSQRAPYNEQFF
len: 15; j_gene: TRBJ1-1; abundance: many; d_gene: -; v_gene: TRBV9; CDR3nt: TGTGCCAGCAGCGGGGTGGGGGCAATGAACACTGAAGCTTTCTTT; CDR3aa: CASSGVGAMNTEAFF
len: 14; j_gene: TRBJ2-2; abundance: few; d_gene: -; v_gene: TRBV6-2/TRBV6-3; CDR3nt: TGTGCCAGCAGGCCACAGGGGAGGGCCGGGGAGCTGTTTTTT; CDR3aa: CASRPQGRAGELFF
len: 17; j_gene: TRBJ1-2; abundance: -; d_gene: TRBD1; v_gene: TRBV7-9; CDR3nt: TGTGCCAGCAGCTCCCCTCGAGGGGGCGGTTATTCCGATGGCTACACCTTC; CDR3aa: CASSSPRGGGYSDGYTF
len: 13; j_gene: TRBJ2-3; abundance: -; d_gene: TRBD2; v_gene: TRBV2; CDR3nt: TGTGCCAGCAGTCTAGCGGGAGAGGGGTCGCAGTATTTT; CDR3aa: CASSLAGEGSQYF
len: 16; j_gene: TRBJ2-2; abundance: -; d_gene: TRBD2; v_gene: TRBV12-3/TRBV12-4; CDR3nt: TGTGCCAGCAGTCCTCAGGGCGGGGGGTCCACCGGGGAGCTGTTTTTT; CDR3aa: CASSPQGGGSTGELFF
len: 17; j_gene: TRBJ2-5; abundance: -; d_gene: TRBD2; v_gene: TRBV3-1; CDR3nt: TGTACCAGCAGCCCTCCTACTAGCGGGGGTAGACAAGAGACCCAGTACTTC; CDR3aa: CTSSPPTSGGRQETQYF
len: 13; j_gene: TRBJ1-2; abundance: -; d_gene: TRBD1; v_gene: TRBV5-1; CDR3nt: TGCGCCAGCAGCCCGGACAGGTGGTCAGGCTACACCTTC; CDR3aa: CASSPDRWSGYTF
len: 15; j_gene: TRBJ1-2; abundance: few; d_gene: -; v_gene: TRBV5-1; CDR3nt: TGCGCCAGCAGCGCGTTGAACGACGGCGGGGGGGGCTACACCTTC; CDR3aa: CASSALNDGGGGYTF
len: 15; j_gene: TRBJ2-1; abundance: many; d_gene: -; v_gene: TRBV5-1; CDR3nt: TGCGCCAGCAGCTTGGTTGCGGCAGCCTACAATGAGCAGTTCTTC; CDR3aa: CASSLVAAAYNEQFF
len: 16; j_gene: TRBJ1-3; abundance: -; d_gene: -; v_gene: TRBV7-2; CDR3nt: TGTGCCAGCAGCCCTCGTGCAGTCTCCTCTGGAAACACCATATATTTT; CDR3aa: CASSPRAVSSGNTIYF
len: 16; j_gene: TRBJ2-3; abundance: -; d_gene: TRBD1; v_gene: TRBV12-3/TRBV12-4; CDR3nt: TGTGCCAGCAGTTTAATGCGGACAGGGTCTTCAGATACGCAGTATTTT; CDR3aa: CASSLMRTGSSDTQYF
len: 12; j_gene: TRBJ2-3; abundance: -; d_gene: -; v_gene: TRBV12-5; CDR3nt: TGTGCTAGTGGGGCAGGGACAGATACGCAGTATTTT; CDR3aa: CASGAGTDTQYF
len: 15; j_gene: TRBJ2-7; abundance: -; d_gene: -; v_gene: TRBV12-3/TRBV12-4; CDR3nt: TGTGCCAGCAGTTCCCGGGGTTGGGCGCCCTACGAGCAGTACTTC; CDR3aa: CASSSRGWAPYEQYF
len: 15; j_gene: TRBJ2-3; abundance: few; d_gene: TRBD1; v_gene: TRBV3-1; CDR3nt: TGTGCCAGCAGACCGGGACAGGGAACCACAGATACGCAGTATTTT; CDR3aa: CASRPGQGTTDTQYF
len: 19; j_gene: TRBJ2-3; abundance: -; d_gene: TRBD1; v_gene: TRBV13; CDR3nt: TGTGCCAGCAGCTCGATCCGGGACAGGGCGCGGGATAGCACAGATACGCAGTATTTT; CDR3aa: CASSSIRDRARDSTDTQYF
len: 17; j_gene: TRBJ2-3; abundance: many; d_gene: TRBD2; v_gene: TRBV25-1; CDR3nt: TGTGCCAGCAGTGAAATGCCCCTAGCGGGGAGCACAGATACGCAGTATTTT; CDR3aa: CASSEMPLAGSTDTQYF
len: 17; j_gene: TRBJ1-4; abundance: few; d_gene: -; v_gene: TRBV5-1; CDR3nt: TGCGCCAGCAGCTTAGGAGGGTTGGGAGCAACTAATGAAAAACTGTTTTTT; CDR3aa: CASSLGGLGATNEKLFF
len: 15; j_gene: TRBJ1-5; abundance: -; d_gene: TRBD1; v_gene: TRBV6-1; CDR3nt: TGTGCCAGCAGTGACTTACAGGGGAACGGTCAGCCCCAGCATTTT; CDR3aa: CASSDLQGNGQPQHF
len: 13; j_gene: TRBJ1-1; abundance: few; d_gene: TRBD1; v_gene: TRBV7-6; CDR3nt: TGTGCCAGCAGTTTCCAGGACAGGGCCCGGGCTTTCTTT; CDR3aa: CASSFQDRARAFF
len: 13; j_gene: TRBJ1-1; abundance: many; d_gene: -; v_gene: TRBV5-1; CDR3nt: TGCGCCAGCAGTTACGGCCAGAACACTGAAGCTTTCTTT; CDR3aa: CASSYGQNTEAFF
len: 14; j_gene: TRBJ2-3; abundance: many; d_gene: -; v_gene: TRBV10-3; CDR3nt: TGTGCCATCCGGGACCCAGGCACCACAGATACGCAGTATTTT; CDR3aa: CAIRDPGTTDTQYF
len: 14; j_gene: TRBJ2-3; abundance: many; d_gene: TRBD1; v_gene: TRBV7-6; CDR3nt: TGTGCCAGCAGCCCGGGGACAGGGACAGATACGCAGTATTTT; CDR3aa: CASSPGTGTDTQYF
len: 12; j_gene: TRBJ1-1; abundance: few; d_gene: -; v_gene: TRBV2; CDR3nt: TGTGCCAGCAGGTTCATGAACACTGAAGCTTTCTTT; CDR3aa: CASRFMNTEAFF
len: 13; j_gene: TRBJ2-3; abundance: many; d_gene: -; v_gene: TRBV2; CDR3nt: TGTGCCAGGGGGGTAGGGCTCACAGATACGCAGTATTTT; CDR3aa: CARGVGLTDTQYF
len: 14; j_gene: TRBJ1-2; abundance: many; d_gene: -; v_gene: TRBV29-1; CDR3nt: TGCAGCGTTGAAGGGAGAAAGGGGTTTGCTGGCTACACCTTC; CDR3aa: CSVEGRKGFAGYTF
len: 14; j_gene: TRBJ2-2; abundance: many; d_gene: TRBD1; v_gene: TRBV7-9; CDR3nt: TGTGCCAGCAGTCTCGGACAGGGGGCCGGGGAGCTGTTTTTT; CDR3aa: CASSLGQGAGELFF
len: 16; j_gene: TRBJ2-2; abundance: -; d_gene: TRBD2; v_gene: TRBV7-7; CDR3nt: TGTGCCAGCAGCCCGGGACTAGCGGGGGGCACCGGGGAGCTGTTTTTT; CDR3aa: CASSPGLAGGTGELFF
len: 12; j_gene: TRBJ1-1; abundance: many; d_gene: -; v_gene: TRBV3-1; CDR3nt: TGTGCCAGCAGCCAAGTCGGGGAGGAAGCTTTCTTT; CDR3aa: CASSQVGEEAFF
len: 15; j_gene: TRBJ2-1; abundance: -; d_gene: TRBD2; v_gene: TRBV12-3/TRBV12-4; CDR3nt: TGTGCCAGCAGTTTATTGCGGGGGAAAAACAATGAGCAGTTCTTC; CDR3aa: CASSLLRGKNNEQFF
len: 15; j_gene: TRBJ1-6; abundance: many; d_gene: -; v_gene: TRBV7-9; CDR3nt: TGTGCCAGCACCCTCTCCGGGGGCGAAAATTCACCCCTCCACTTT; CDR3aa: CASTLSGGENSPLHF
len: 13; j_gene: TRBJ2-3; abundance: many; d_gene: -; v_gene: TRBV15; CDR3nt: TGTGCCACCAGCAGAGATCTGGAAGATACGCAGTATTTT; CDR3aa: CATSRDLEDTQYF
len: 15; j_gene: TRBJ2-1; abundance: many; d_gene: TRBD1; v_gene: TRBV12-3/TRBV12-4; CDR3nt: TGTGCCAGCAGCCCTCGGACAGGGGGTTACAATGAGCAGTTCTTC; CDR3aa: CASSPRTGGYNEQFF
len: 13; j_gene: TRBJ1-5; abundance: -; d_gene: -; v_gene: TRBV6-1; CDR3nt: TGTGCCACCGGGCGGGGGGACAATCAGCCCCAGCATTTT; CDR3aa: CATGRGDNQPQHF
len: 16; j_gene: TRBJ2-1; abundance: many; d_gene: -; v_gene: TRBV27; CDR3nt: TGTGCCAGCAGTTTATCATCGCAGAATGTGTACAATGAGCAGTTCTTC; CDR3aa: CASSLSSQNVYNEQFF
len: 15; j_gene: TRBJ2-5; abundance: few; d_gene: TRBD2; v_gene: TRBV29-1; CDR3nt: TGCAGTGTCGCCTGGGGAGGGTCGGGCCAAGAGACCCAGTACTTC; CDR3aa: CSVAWGGSGQETQYF
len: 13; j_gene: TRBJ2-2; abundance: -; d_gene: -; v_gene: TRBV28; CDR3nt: TGTGCCAGCTGCTACTTCAACACCGGGGAGCTGTTTTTT; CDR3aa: CASCYFNTGELFF
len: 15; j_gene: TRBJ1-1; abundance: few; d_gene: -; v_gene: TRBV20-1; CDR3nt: TGCAGTGCTAGAGATCAAGGCAGCGCGAACACTGAAGCTTTCTTT; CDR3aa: CSARDQGSANTEAFF